The rows below give T cell receptor beta chains drawn from one sample of a study of neoadjuvant anti-PD-1 for oral cavity cancer. Method: immunoSEQ multiplex PCR; TCRdb's copy keeps in-frame clones and lacks some. The sample contains 15,000 or so clones, under 75% of which appear only once. Specimen: PBMCs, collected before nivolumab (anti-PD-1) treatment. The receptors were sampled from a person aged 35 to 85 with oral cavity squamous cell carcinoma. Both conserved end residues are part of each CDR3. The D gene is left open where the match is weak. Clone size is stated in some rows and not others, as once, few, many or a class when expanded.

j_call cdr3_length clone_size d_call v_call cdr3_nt cdr3_aa
TRBJ2-1 13 . TRBD2 TRBV29-1 TGCAGCGTTGAGAGGACGGCGGGGGATGAGCAGTTCTTC CSVERTAGDEQFF
TRBJ2-7 14 few . TRBV2 TGTGCCAGCAGTGAAGGACCGCCGTTCTACGAGCAGTACTTC CASSEGPPFYEQYF
TRBJ1-1 15 . TRBD1 TRBV6-5 TGTGCCAGCAGTTTCCAACAGGGGAGGAGCACTGAAGCTTTCTTT CASSFQQGRSTEAFF
TRBJ1-1 13 . . TRBV30 TGTGCCTGGAGTGTACTTCGGAACACTGAAGCTTTCTTT CAWSVLRNTEAFF
TRBJ1-5 15 . TRBD1 TRBV5-5 TGTGCCAGCAGCCTGGACAGGGGCCCTAATCAGCCCCAGCATTTT CASSLDRGPNQPQHF
TRBJ2-7 15 . TRBD1 TRBV7-2 TGTGCCAGCAGCGTCACAGGGGGCGCACAGTGGGAGCAGTACTTC CASSVTGGAQWEQYF
TRBJ1-1 14 once . TRBV19 TGTGCCAGTAGTTCGAATAGGGTGAACACTGAAGCTTTCTTT CASSSNRVNTEAFF
TRBJ1-1 14 . . TRBV6-1 TGTGCCAGCAGTCCCCGGGGGCAGAACACTGAAGCTTTCTTT CASSPRGQNTEAFF
TRBJ1-1 13 . TRBD1 TRBV30 TGTGCCACGGGACAGGGAAAGTCCACTGAAGCTTTCTTT CATGQGKSTEAFF
TRBJ2-7 11 . TRBD1 TRBV2 TGTGCCATGGGACAGGGCTACGAGCAGTACTTC CAMGQGYEQYF
TRBJ1-2 12 once . TRBV30 TGTGCCTGGAGTGTACGTGGATATGGCTACACCTTC CAWSVRGYGYTF
TRBJ1-2 15 . . TRBV5-1 TGCGCCAGCAGCTTGTGGGGGGACAAATCATATGGCTACACCTTC CASSLWGDKSYGYTF
TRBJ2-7 11 . . TRBV11-1 TGTGCCAGCAGCCTTGACGGGGAGCAGTACTTC CASSLDGEQYF
TRBJ2-2 15 . TRBD1 TRBV4-1 TGCGCCAGCAGCCTGGGACAGGGGGTTGTCGGGGAGCTGTTTTTT CASSLGQGVVGELFF
TRBJ2-3 15 few . TRBV5-1 TGCGCCAGCAGCTTGGCGCCAGGGGGCACAGATACGCAGTATTTT CASSLAPGGTDTQYF
TRBJ1-2 12 few TRBD1 TRBV30 TGTGCCCGGGACAGGAGAAACTATGGCTACACCTTC CARDRRNYGYTF
TRBJ2-3 16 . . TRBV6-1 TGTGCCAGCAGTGAAGCGCAGGTCCGCAGACCAGATACGCAGTATTTT CASSEAQVRRPDTQYF
TRBJ2-2 15 . . TRBV25-1 TGTGCCAGCAGTGAATTACTGTCGAACACCAGGGAGCTGTTTTTT CASSELLSNTRELFF
TRBJ1-2 14 . . TRBV10-3 TGTGCCATCAGTGGAACAGGGATTCTTGATGGCTACACCTTC CAISGTGILDGYTF
TRBJ2-2 14 once . TRBV5-1 TGCGCCAGCAGCTTGGGAGGGAACACCGGGGAGCTGTTTTTT CASSLGGNTGELFF
TRBJ2-1 12 . . TRBV6-6 TGTGCCAGCAGTCAACAATTGGGTGAGCAGTTCTTC CASSQQLGEQFF
TRBJ1-5 15 . . TRBV19 TGTGCCAGTAGTATCGGTCAGGGAGGAGGCCAGCCCCAGCATTTT CASSIGQGGGQPQHF
TRBJ1-2 13 once . TRBV6-1 TGTGCCAGCAGTGAAACCGACGTGCGGGGCTACACCTTC CASSETDVRGYTF
TRBJ2-7 14 . . TRBV4-1 TGCGCCAGCAGCCCAATCACCACAGGTTACGAGCAGTACTTC CASSPITTGYEQYF
TRBJ1-5 15 . TRBD1 TRBV28 TGTGCCAGCAATTCAATGACAGGGGGCAATCAGCCCCAGCATTTT CASNSMTGGNQPQHF
TRBJ2-7 12 few . TRBV6-5 TGTGCCAGCAGTAGCGGTGCCTACGAGCAGTACTTC CASSSGAYEQYF
TRBJ2-5 14 . . TRBV30 TGTGCCTGGAGTGGCGGAGACACAGAAGAGACCCAGTACTTC CAWSGGDTEETQYF
TRBJ2-3 17 once TRBD2 TRBV7-2 TGTGCCAGCAGCTCCTTAGCGGGAGGGCCGAGCACAGATACGCAGTATTTT CASSSLAGGPSTDTQYF
TRBJ2-1 15 . TRBD1 TRBV11-3 TGTGCCAGCAGCCTCCAGGGGGCGGCTAACAATGAGCAGTTCTTC CASSLQGAANNEQFF
TRBJ2-1 16 few TRBD2 TRBV27 TGTGCCAGCACCGCGAGACGGACTAGCGACTACAATGAGCAGTTCTTC CASTARRTSDYNEQFF
TRBJ2-2 13 . TRBD2 TRBV7-2 TGTGCCAGCCCTAGCGGGTCCACCGGGGAGCTGTTTTTT CASPSGSTGELFF
TRBJ1-5 13 few . TRBV7-2 TGTGCCAGCAGCTTAACCTTTAGTCAGCCCCAGCATTTT CASSLTFSQPQHF